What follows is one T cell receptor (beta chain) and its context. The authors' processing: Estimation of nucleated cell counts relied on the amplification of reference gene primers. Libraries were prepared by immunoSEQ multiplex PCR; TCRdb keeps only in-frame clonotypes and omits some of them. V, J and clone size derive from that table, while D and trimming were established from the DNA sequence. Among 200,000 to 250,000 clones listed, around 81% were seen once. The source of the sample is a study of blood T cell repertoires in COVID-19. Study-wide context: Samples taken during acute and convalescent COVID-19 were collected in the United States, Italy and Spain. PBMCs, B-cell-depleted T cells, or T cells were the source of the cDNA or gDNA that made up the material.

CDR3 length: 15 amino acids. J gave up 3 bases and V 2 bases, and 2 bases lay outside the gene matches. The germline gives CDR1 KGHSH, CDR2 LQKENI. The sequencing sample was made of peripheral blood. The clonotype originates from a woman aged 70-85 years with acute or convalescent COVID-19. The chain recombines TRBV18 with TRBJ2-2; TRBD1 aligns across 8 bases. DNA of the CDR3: TGTGCCAGCTCACCAATGACAGGGGACACCGGGGAGCTGTTTTTT. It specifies CASSPMTGDTGELFF.